This T cell receptor beta chain was profiled in a study of cytomegalovirus exposure and HLA in healthy donors. Findings and caveats of the study: Overall, approximately 150 TCR beta chains were annotated as cytomegalovirus-associated. Follow-up analysis found HLA locus-dependent TCR association rates, highest for DRB1 and lowest for HLA-C. Productive status was seen about 90% or about 30% of the time for most TCR beta V segments in an earlier analysis.

To note about this clone: The antigen is not known.

PCR was performed using 60 Vbeta and 13 Jbeta primers. TCRdb's table, derived via immunoSEQ multiplex PCR, lists solely in-frame clones and lacks some. This table holds around 170,000 clones, more than 75% found once. Sequenced input: PBMCs. The TCR sequence derives from a woman aged 45-65 years in good health and CMV-seropositive.

The chain's CDR3 is CASSGGTSGRQEDQYF. In DNA form, the CDR3 reads TGTGCCAGCAGCGGGGGGACTAGCGGCCGACAGGAGGACCAGTACTTC. The V call is TRBV5-5, the J call TRBJ2-5; 11 nucleotides align to TRBD2. In germline, CDR1 is SGHKS, CDR2 YYEKEE (reference sequence). This CDR3 has 16 residues. Trimming removed 4 bases from V and 10 bases from J; junction bases left unmatched: 15.